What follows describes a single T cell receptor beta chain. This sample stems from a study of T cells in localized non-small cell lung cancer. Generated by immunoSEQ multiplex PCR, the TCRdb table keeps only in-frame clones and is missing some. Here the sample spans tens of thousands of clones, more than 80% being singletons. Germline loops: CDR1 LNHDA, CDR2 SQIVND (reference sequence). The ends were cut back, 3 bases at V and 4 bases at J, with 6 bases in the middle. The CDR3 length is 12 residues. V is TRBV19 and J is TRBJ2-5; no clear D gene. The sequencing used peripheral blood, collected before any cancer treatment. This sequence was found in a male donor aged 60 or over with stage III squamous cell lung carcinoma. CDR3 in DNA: TGTGCCAGTAGTATCTCGGGAGAGACCCAGTACTTC. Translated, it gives CASSISGETQYF.